The rows below give T cell receptor beta chains drawn from one sample of a study of vaccination and CD4 T cells after COVID-19. TCRdb re-called the PCR reads with MiXCR, one entry per CDR3 protein. The data contain roughly 18,000 distinct CDR3 sequences, 45% to 60% of them singletons. Their recognized antigens are unknown. The specimen was CD4+ T cells from blood, cultured in vitro. These receptors came from a human donor who had recovered from COVID-19. Both conserved end residues are trimmed from each CDR3.

j_call | v_call | cdr3_aa
TRBJ1-1 | TRBV5-1 | ASSLALGVPEAF
TRBJ1-5 | TRBV19 | ASSLERQGYDQPQH
TRBJ2-5 | TRBV21-1 | ASSKAMRNQETQY
TRBJ2-5 | TRBV29-1 | SVEQGDGQETQY
TRBJ1-2 | TRBV27 | ASSFNPPSGNYGYT
TRBJ1-3 | TRBV10-3 | AIREGQGPGNTIY
TRBJ1-2 | TRBV7-8 | ASSGGINYGYT
TRBJ1-1 | TRBV7-2 | ASGQGNLNTEAF
TRBJ1-1 | TRBV29-1 | SVYRFQNTEAF
TRBJ1-1 | TRBV18 | ASSPQGDLNTEAF
TRBJ2-6 | TRBV7-3 | ASSPNPGTTGANVLT
TRBJ1-6 | TRBV27 | ASSLSYRSVYNSPLH
TRBJ1-6 | TRBV6-1 | ASRNGALGSYNSPLH
TRBJ2-2 | TRBV3-1 | ASRQETGELF
TRBJ2-4 | TRBV6-1 | ASSDPKNIQY
TRBJ1-1 | TRBV27 | ASSFEGPSEAF
TRBJ2-2 | TRBV20-1 | SARRTSGRTGELF
TRBJ1-5 | TRBV20-1 | SAEDRASNQPQH
TRBJ2-3 | TRBV20-1 | SASYWGRNTDTQY
TRBJ1-1 | TRBV19 | ASTRGRGRTQALRTEAF
TRBJ1-3 | TRBV2 | ASSGGLPGNTIY
TRBJ2-5 | TRBV5-1 | ASSLDPPTGGGETQY
TRBJ1-5 | TRBV20-1 | SARGSRHSNQPQH
TRBJ2-4 | TRBV29-1 | SVINRDLLY
TRBJ1-4 | TRBV24-1 | ATSDPSGTGEKLF
TRBJ1-2 | TRBV7-9 | ASSYTGANYGYT
TRBJ2-7 | TRBV20-1 | SALWGGLAGGRSYEQY
TRBJ1-1 | TRBV6-2/TRBV6-3 | ASRIGTGLNTEAF
TRBJ1-5 | TRBV20-1 | SARGPRGGGNQPQH
TRBJ2-7 | TRBV6-5 | ASSYSTGVYEQY
TRBJ1-1 | TRBV20-1 | SATSGGRWDTEAF
TRBJ1-6 | TRBV18 | ASSPRDVAGGGSPLH
TRBJ2-1 | TRBV6-5 | ASSYSSPNRGPSSYNEQF
TRBJ2-7 | TRBV7-2 | ASSHPGLAYEQY
TRBJ2-5 | TRBV6-1 | ASSKGLASETQY
TRBJ2-5 | TRBV20-1 | SASLAGVQETQY
TRBJ2-2 | TRBV10-3 | AISGGLAVNTGELF
TRBJ2-5 | TRBV20-1 | SARASGLQETQY
TRBJ2-3 | TRBV7-3 | ASSSSGSGTDTQY
TRBJ1-1 | TRBV6-5 | ASSYSLGGTRGAF
TRBJ1-5 | TRBV7-9 | ASSLWETNQPQH
TRBJ2-1 | TRBV12-3/TRBV12-4 | ASSARDHPKF
TRBJ2-3 | TRBV20-1 | SARDRGAGGTDTQY
TRBJ1-6 | TRBV6-1 | ASRFSQRSPLH
TRBJ2-7 | TRBV27 | ASSPGLRSNYEQY
TRBJ2-7 | TRBV20-1 | SARGLAAYEQY
TRBJ1-1 | TRBV20-1 | SARDYSVTEAF
TRBJ1-1 | TRBV7-8 | ASSLEQVAF
TRBJ2-1 | TRBV6-1 | ASRLGLAAWGEQF
TRBJ1-2 | TRBV5-4 | ASSYTGGDYGYT
TRBJ2-5 | TRBV20-1 | SARYGRQAETQY
TRBJ2-7 | TRBV27 | ASSPRRRLYEQY
TRBJ2-2 | TRBV7-2 | ASSWGHLTGELF
TRBJ1-5 | TRBV7-2 | ASSLMPGHNQPQH
TRBJ2-7 | TRBV27 | ASSWGQGIYEQY
TRBJ1-1 | TRBV28 | ASSLSQVNTEAF
TRBJ2-5 | TRBV2 | ASSIQGSEEETQY
TRBJ1-4 | TRBV28 | ASSLHLPGQGDGGTNEKLF
TRBJ2-2 | TRBV2 | ASSERSRAGELF
TRBJ1-3 | TRBV19 | ASSITRYSGNTIY